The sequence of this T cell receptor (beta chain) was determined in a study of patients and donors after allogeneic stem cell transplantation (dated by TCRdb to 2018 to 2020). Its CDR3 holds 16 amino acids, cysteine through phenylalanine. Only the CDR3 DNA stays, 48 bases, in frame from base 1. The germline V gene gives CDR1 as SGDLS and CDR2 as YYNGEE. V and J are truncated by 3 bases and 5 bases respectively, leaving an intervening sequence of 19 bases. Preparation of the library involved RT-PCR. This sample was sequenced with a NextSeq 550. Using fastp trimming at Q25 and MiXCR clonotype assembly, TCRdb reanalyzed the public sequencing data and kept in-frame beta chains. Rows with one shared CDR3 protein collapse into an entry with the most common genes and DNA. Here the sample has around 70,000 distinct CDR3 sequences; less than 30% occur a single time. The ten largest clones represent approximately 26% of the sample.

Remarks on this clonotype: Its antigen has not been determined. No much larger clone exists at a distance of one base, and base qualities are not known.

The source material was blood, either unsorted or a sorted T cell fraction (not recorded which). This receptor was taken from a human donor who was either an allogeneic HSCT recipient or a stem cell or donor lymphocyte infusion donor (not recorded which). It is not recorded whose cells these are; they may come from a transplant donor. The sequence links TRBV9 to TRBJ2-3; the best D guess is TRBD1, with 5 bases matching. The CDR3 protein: CASSARVGPRGDTQYF. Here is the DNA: TGTGCCAGCAGCGCCCGTGTGGGGCCCCGTGGAGATACGCAGTATTTT.